This TCR beta chain was obtained from a study of T cell responses to AZD1222 COVID-19 vaccine. About the study: Both about-4-week and about-12-week second-dose recipients were combined. Study-wide results and limits: The peak T cell response came first, and repertoires were sampled only after it. Baseline serostatus was positive in only six AZD1222 recipients.

The data were produced by immunoSEQ multiplex PCR, yet TCRdb's version contains in-frame clones alone and is incomplete. This sample has about 140,000 clones, with 90% found just once. Germline V gene data show CDR1 as SNHLY and CDR2 as FYNNEI. J gave up 3 bases and V 6 bases, and 14 bases lay outside the gene matches. The CDR3 extends over 17 amino acids. Regarding this clone: Antigen unknown.

The TCR was taken from an adult in good health. Source: peripheral blood, taken on day 0 of AZD1222 vaccination. The J gene is TRBJ2-3, the V gene TRBV2; 8 nucleotides align to TRBD2. CDR3 protein: CASRGGGLAGITDTQYF. For the CDR3, the DNA is TGTGCCAGCAGGGGCGGGGGGCTAGCTGGTATTACAGATACGCAGTATTTT.